These 21 T cell receptor beta chains originate from one sample sequenced in a study of blood T cell repertoires in COVID-19. The data were produced by immunoSEQ multiplex PCR, yet TCRdb's version contains in-frame clones alone and is incomplete. The profile covers more than 200,000 clones, with approximately 78% appearing a single time and 8.2% taken by the ten largest. What was sequenced was peripheral blood. The origin of the receptors is an elderly woman with COVID-19, enrolled during active disease.

This clone was observed a few times. Other DNA sequences in this sample translate to the same CDR3. The chain is built from TRBV5-1 and TRBJ2-5; 10 nucleotides agree with TRBD1. Germline trimming cut 4 bases from V and 1 base from J; bases unmatched to any gene: 4. CDR1 SGHRS and CDR2 YFSETQ come from the germline V gene. The CDR3 totals 15 residues. The CDR3 protein is CASSTGQGRQETQYF. CDR3 DNA sequence: TGCGCCAGCAGCACGGGACAGGGGCGCCAAGAGACCCAGTACTTC.

The chain links TRBV2 to TRBJ2-1; D is unresolved. V lost 3 bases to trimming and J lost 9 bases, with 15 bases between them. The CDR3 length is 14 residues. The germline gives CDR1 SNHLY, CDR2 FYNNEI. In nucleotides, the CDR3 is TGTGCCAGCAGTGACCTAGAGGTTCGCGCTGAGCAGTTCTTC. It is translated as CASSDLEVRAEQFF. Using reference TRBV2 and TRBJ2-1 for the parts outside the CDR3, the full variable domain is EPEVTQTPSHQVTQMGQEVILRCVPISNHLYFYWYRQILGQKVEFLVSFYNNEISEKSEIFDDQFSVERPDGSNFTLKIRSTKLEDSAMYFCASSDLEVRAEQFFGPGTRLTVL.

The V gene is TRBV6-2 or TRBV6-3, the J gene TRBJ1-1, with no clear D. Germline V gene lookup returns CDR1 MNHEY and CDR2 SVGEGT. This CDR3 is built from 13 residues. The V gene lost 3 bases and the J gene lost 1 base, with 6 bases spanning the gap. The CDR3 here is CASSYPGNTEAFF. DNA for the CDR3: TGTGCCAGCAGTTATCCAGGGAACACTGAAGCTTTCTTT.

The sample holds one count of this clone. This chain joins TRBV3-1 (or the pseudogene TRBV3-2) and TRBJ2-3; D not certain. CDR1 and CDR2 from the germline V gene are LGHDT and YNNKEL (reference sequence). The V gene lost 5 bases and the J gene lost 8 bases, with 14 bases spanning the gap. CDR3 length: 13 residues. The CDR3 DNA is TGTGCCAGCAGCTCCCTAGGCGGCGGTACGCAGTATTTT. Translation gives CASSSLGGGTQYF.

This chain uses TRBV9 with TRBJ2-7; possible D gene TRBD2, 5 bases. The CDR3 is 14 amino acids. The germline V and J ends were trimmed by 4 bases and 0 bases, with 11 bases remaining between them. Germline assignment: CDR1 SGDLS and CDR2 YYNGEE. CDR3 bases: TGTGCCAGCAGCCTTCGGGAAGTCTCCTACGAGCAGTACTTC. This translates into CASSLREVSYEQYF.

V gene TRBV6-6 combines with J gene TRBJ1-5; 7 nucleotides align to TRBD1. V lost 5 bases and J lost 2; bases outside the gene matches: 9. In germline, CDR1 is MNHNY, CDR2 SVGAGI (reference sequence). The CDR3 is made up of 16 amino acids. The CDR3 is CASSRRQGRGNQPQHF. The CDR3 region has the DNA TGTGCCAGCAGTCGACGACAGGGAAGGGGCAATCAGCCCCAGCATTTT.

V usage is TRBV7-9 and J usage is TRBJ2-3; D is possibly TRBD2 (5 bases). This CDR3 is 16 amino acids long. Deletions cut 2 bases from V and 2 bases from J, with 14 bases between. Germline CDR1 is SEHNR and CDR2 is FQNEAQ (reference sequence). The CDR3 DNA is TGTGCCAGCAGCTTACGATTTGGACTCAACACAGATACGCAGTATTTT. This translates into CASSLRFGLNTDTQYF. The entire variable domain, with the rest obtained from reference TRBV7-9 and TRBJ2-3, is as follows: DTGVSQNPRHKITKRGQNVTFRCDPISEHNRLYWYRQTLGQGPEFLTYFQNEAQLEKSRLLSDRFSAERPKGSFSTLEIQRTEQGDSAMYLCASSLRFGLNTDTQYFGPGTRLTVL.

This chain uses TRBV18 with TRBJ2-7; D ambiguous. The CDR3 has 12 residues. V was clipped by 5 bases and J by 1 base, with 6 bases between them. Looked up from germline, CDR1 is KGHSH and CDR2 is LQKENI. The CDR3 DNA reads TGTGCCAGCTCAACACTATCCTACGAGCAGTACTTC. The encoded protein is CASSTLSYEQYF. Looking up the rest from reference TRBV18 and TRBJ2-7 gives the full variable domain: NAGVMQNPRHLVRRRGQEARLRCSPMKGHSHVYWYRQLPEEGLKFMVYLQKENIIDESGMPKERFSAEFPKEGPSILRIQQVVRGDSAAYFCASSTLSYEQYFGPGTRLTVT.

This clone was recorded many times. The DNA for the CDR3 is TGCGCCAGCAGCCCCGGTTCGGAATACGACTCTTGGAGGTACACCTTC. Amino acid sequence: CASSPGSEYDSWRYTF. V and J are TRBV5-1 and TRBJ1-2, with D unresolved. From germline, CDR1 is SGHRS and CDR2 YFSETQ. The CDR3 runs 16 residues. V was pared by 4 bases and J by 11 bases, with 27 bases between.

V and J are TRBV19 and TRBJ1-5; D possibly corresponds to TRBD1 (5 bases). Germline V gives CDR1 LNHDA, CDR2 SQIVND (reference sequence). The CDR3 has 14 amino acids. The V and J ends lost 4 bases and 3 bases respectively, with 10 bases between them. The CDR3 coding sequence is TGTGCCAGTAGTAGCAGGGCTTACAATCAGCCCCAGCATTTT. The encoded protein is CASSSRAYNQPQHF.

The rearrangement joins TRBV18 to TRBJ2-2, with D perhaps TRBD1 (6 bases). CDR3 length: 16 residues. Germline V gene lookup returns CDR1 KGHSH and CDR2 LQKENI. V was shortened by 5 bases and J by 4 bases, with 17 bases between the two germline ends. The CDR3 here is CASSTSGTRVTGELFF. The CDR3 DNA sequence: TGTGCCAGCTCAACTTCCGGGACAAGGGTCACCGGGGAGCTGTTTTTT.

DNA of the CDR3: TGTGCCAGCAGTTTTGGGACAGTCACAGATACGCAGTATTTT. Its protein is CASSFGTVTDTQYF. The rearrangement joins TRBV6-5 to TRBJ2-3, with 7 bases that match TRBD1. With 4 bases clipped from V and 2 bases from J, the junction kept 3 bases outside the gene matches. Germline CDR1 and CDR2: MNHEY and SVGAGI. CDR3 length: 14 amino acids.

The chain joins TRBV5-1 to TRBJ1-3; no definite D call. CDR1 is SGHRS, CDR2 YFSETQ, per germline. V lost 7 bases to trimming and J lost 0 bases, with 14 bases between them. The CDR3 is 15 residues long. CDR3 DNA: TGCGCCAGCCGGCCATCGGGGATCTCTGGAAACACCATATATTTT. Translation: CASRPSGISGNTIYF.

The chain links TRBV30 to TRBJ1-6; D not resolved. The V gene lost 0 bases and the J gene lost 6 bases, with 9 bases spanning the gap. Germline loops: CDR1 GTSNPN, CDR2 SVGIG (reference sequence). This CDR3 has 14 residues. CDR3 nucleotides: TGTGCCTGGAGTGTACAGCCCATTAATTCACCCCTCCACTTT. This codes for CAWSVQPINSPLHF.

This clone was seen a few times. The chain links TRBV30 to TRBJ1-4; D is uncertain. Germline CDR1 GTSNPN, CDR2 SVGIG (reference sequence). V was pared by 5 bases and J by 8 bases, with 9 bases between. The length of the CDR3 is 11 residues. CDR3 DNA: TGTGCCTGGGACCTCGGGGAAAAACTGTTTTTT. Translation gives CAWDLGEKLFF.

This sequence joins TRBV6-1 and TRBJ2-5; TRBD1 might be the D (5 bases). Germline V gene lookup returns CDR1 MNHNS and CDR2 SASEGT. CDR3 size: 17 residues. Trimming stripped 4 bases from V and 5 bases from J, with 23 bases between. CDR3 amino acids: CASSVSGLRLIQETQYF. CDR3 sequence (DNA): TGTGCCAGCAGTGTTTCAGGGTTACGCCTAATACAGGAGACCCAGTACTTC.

Concerning this clone itself: The sample has other DNA sequences that encode this CDR3 too. V gene TRBV30 combines with J gene TRBJ1-5; perhaps TRBD1 as D (5 bases). V was shortened by 0 bases and J by 2 bases, with 8 bases between the two germline ends. In germline, CDR1 is GTSNPN, CDR2 SVGIG (reference sequence). There are 14 residues in the CDR3. The chain's CDR3 is CAWSVQAGNQPQHF. DNA of the CDR3: TGTGCCTGGAGTGTACAGGCGGGCAATCAGCCCCAGCATTTT. Complete variable domain (other parts from reference TRBV30 and TRBJ1-5): SQTIHQWPATLVQPVGSPLSLECTVEGTSNPNLYWYRQAAGRGLQLLFYSVGIGQISSEVPQNLSASRPQDRQFILSSKKLLLSDSGFYLCAWSVQAGNQPQHFGDGTRLSIL.

This clone was detected once. The CDR3 sequence is CASSPSGRTNEKLFF. The CDR3 DNA follows: TGTGCCAGCTCCCCGAGTGGGAGGACTAATGAAAAACTGTTTTTT. V is TRBV18 and J is TRBJ1-4; unclear D gene. The CDR3 runs 15 residues. Trimming took off 6 bases at V and 2 bases at J, with 13 bases between the two ends. Germline V gene lookup returns CDR1 KGHSH and CDR2 LQKENI.

The CDR3 here is CASSLIGRGRNEQYV. CDR3 nucleotide sequence: TGTGCCAGCAGCTTGATTGGCAGGGGGCGCAACGAGCAGTACGTC. The rearrangement uses TRBV5-8 and TRBJ2-7; the match to TRBD1 covers 8 bases. With V trimmed by 1 base and J by 5 bases, 8 bases remained unmatched. Germline V gives CDR1 SGHTS, CDR2 YDEGEE. The length of the CDR3 is 15 residues.

The CDR3 loop reads CATSDSNRVHGYTF. In DNA, the CDR3 is TGTGCCACCAGTGATTCAAACAGGGTCCATGGCTACACCTTC. V usage is TRBV24-1 and J usage is TRBJ1-2, with D maybe TRBD1 (6 bases). The germline CDR1 and CDR2 sequences are KGHDR and SFDVKD. The CDR3 is 14 residues long. V was cut by 2 bases and J by 6 bases, with 12 bases left in between.

The chain recombines TRBV7-8 with TRBJ1-6, with unresolved D. The ends were cut back, 5 bases at V and 10 bases at J, with 15 bases in the middle. From germline, CDR1 is SGHVS and CDR2 FQNEAQ. This CDR3 region has 14 residues. The DNA for the CDR3 is TGTGCCAGCAGCCTAAGAATAGAAGAATCACCCCTCCACTTT. It codes for CASSLRIEESPLHF.